This is a list of T cell receptor beta chains from one sample in a study of response to subunit inactivated influenza vaccine. Using its own MiXCR run on the RT-PCR reads, TCRdb lists one record per CDR3 protein. The sample records 600,000 to 850,000 distinct CDR3 sequences, around 13% being singletons. Sample: PBMCs from blood, taken about 14 days before vaccination. These receptors were taken from a man between 45 and 60 years old who received an inactivated influenza vaccine. CDR3s include the opening cysteine and the closing phenylalanine or tryptophan. A D gene is named only where the DNA matches it firmly. Clone sizes are given selectively: once, few, many, or a class where the clone is expanded.

J	size	D	V	CDR3	DNA
TRBJ1-1	.	.	TRBV28	CASSGYQNTEAFF	TGTGCCAGCAGTGGTTACCAGAACACTGAAGCTTTCTTT
TRBJ2-4	.	.	TRBV5-1	CASSPTGGAYIQYF	TGCGCCAGCAGCCCCACGGGGGGCGCGTACATTCAGTACTTC
TRBJ2-7	.	TRBD2	TRBV10-3	CAISEGLAGATYEQYF	TGTGCCATCAGTGAAGGGCTAGCGGGAGCGACCTACGAGCAGTACTTC
TRBJ2-2	few	.	TRBV7-2	CASSLALGGTGELFF	TGTGCCAGCAGCTTAGCGCTCGGCGGCACCGGGGAGCTGTTTTTT
TRBJ1-1	few	.	TRBV15	CATSRDHGSEAFF	TGTGCCACCAGCAGAGATCATGGCTCAGAAGCTTTCTTT
TRBJ2-7	.	.	TRBV4-2	CASSQGVYSYEQYF	TGTGCCAGCAGCCAAGGTGTCTACTCCTACGAGCAGTACTTC
TRBJ2-4	.	TRBD2	TRBV6-2/TRBV6-3	CASSYGVTSGLIQYF	TGTGCCAGCAGTTACGGTGTGACTAGCGGGCTCATTCAGTACTTC
TRBJ2-5	few	TRBD1	TRBV5-8	CASSFRQGQETQYF	TGTGCCAGCAGCTTCCGACAGGGGCAAGAGACCCAGTACTTC
TRBJ1-1	.	.	TRBV12-3/TRBV12-4	CASILRLGNTEAFF	TGTGCCAGCATCTTAAGGTTGGGGAACACTGAAGCTTTCTTT
TRBJ1-3	.	.	TRBV29-1	CSVETSRTAGNTIYF	TGCAGCGTTGAAACGAGTCGGACGGCTGGAAACACCATATATTTT
TRBJ2-7	few	.	TRBV12-3/TRBV12-4	CASSLGLSASYEQYF	TGTGCCAGCAGTTTAGGACTCTCCGCCTCCTACGAGCAGTACTTC
TRBJ2-3	few	TRBD2	TRBV20-1	CSAIGTSGSRDTQYF	TGCAGTGCTATCGGGACTAGCGGGAGTAGGGATACGCAGTATTTT
TRBJ1-5	once	TRBD1	TRBV30	CAWSRDRGTQHF	TGTGCCTGGAGTCGGGACAGGGGGACCCAGCATTTT
TRBJ2-3	.	TRBD1	TRBV29-1	CSVVQGVIGTDTQYF	TGCAGCGTTGTACAGGGGGTTATTGGCACAGATACGCAGTATTTT
TRBJ2-7	.	.	TRBV7-9	CASSLRGGNYEQYF	TGTGCCAGCAGCTTAAGGGGGGGGAACTACGAGCAGTACTTC
TRBJ1-1	.	.	TRBV12-3/TRBV12-4	CAGQGVNTEAFF	TGTGCCGGCCAAGGGGTGAACACTGAAGCTTTCTTT
TRBJ2-1	.	.	TRBV19	CATRGALYNEQFF	TGTGCCACTCGGGGGGCCTTGTACAATGAGCAGTTCTTC
TRBJ2-7	few	.	TRBV27	CASFPGNPYEQYF	TGTGCCAGCTTTCCCGGGAACCCTTACGAGCAGTACTTC
TRBJ1-1	few	TRBD1	TRBV12-3/TRBV12-4	CASSFASGTGGRTEAFF	TGTGCCAGCAGTTTCGCCTCCGGGACAGGGGGCAGGACTGAAGCTTTCTTT
TRBJ2-7	.	.	TRBV5-1	CASSFGQIPYEQYF	TGCGCCAGCAGCTTTGGTCAGATCCCCTACGAGCAGTACTTC
TRBJ2-5	many	.	TRBV7-2	CASSNRRGGMETQYF	TGTGCCAGCAGCAACCGCAGGGGAGGGATGGAGACCCAGTACTTC
TRBJ2-7	few	.	TRBV10-3	CAISESGGRAGEQYF	TGTGCCATCAGTGAGTCGGGAGGAAGGGCCGGCGAGCAGTACTTC
TRBJ2-3	.	.	TRBV7-9	CASSPKGGGTDTQYF	TGTGCCAGCAGCCCAAAGGGGGGGGGCACAGATACGCAGTATTTT
TRBJ2-1	many	.	TRBV12-3/TRBV12-4	CASSLKNEQFF	TGTGCCAGCAGTTTAAAAAATGAGCAGTTCTTC
TRBJ2-7	many	.	TRBV29-1	CSVASDYEQYF	TGCAGCGTTGCGTCAGACTACGAGCAGTACTTC
TRBJ2-1	few	.	TRBV29-1	CSVVADSYNEQFF	TGCAGCGTTGTGGCCGACTCCTACAATGAGCAGTTCTTC
TRBJ2-1	.	.	TRBV15	CATSRDKGGYNEQFF	TGTGCCACCAGCAGAGATAAGGGGGGCTACAATGAGCAGTTCTTC
TRBJ2-3	few	.	TRBV10-3	CAIEAQGTDTQYF	TGTGCCATCGAAGCCCAAGGCACAGATACGCAGTATTTT
TRBJ2-1	many	TRBD2	TRBV24-1	CATSDGAGGQYNEQFF	TGTGCCACCAGTGATGGAGCGGGGGGACAGTACAATGAGCAGTTCTTC
TRBJ2-5	.	.	TRBV7-8	CASSLGPAEGETQYF	TGTGCCAGCAGCTTAGGACCAGCGGAGGGGGAGACCCAGTACTTC
TRBJ2-1	.	TRBD2	TRBV4-2	CASSQAGYISGGNNEQFF	TGTGCCAGCAGCCAAGCTGGCTATATTAGCGGGGGGAACAATGAGCAGTTCTTC
TRBJ2-3	.	TRBD2	TRBV19	CASSKRGDTDTQYF	TGTGCCAGTAGTAAGCGGGGTGACACAGATACGCAGTATTTT
TRBJ2-7	.	TRBD2	TRBV12-3/TRBV12-4	CASSLDGGAGEQYF	TGTGCCAGCAGTTTAGACGGGGGGGCTGGGGAGCAGTACTTC
TRBJ2-3	many	.	TRBV7-9	CASSKPGEDTQYF	TGTGCCAGCAGCAAACCGGGAGAAGATACGCAGTATTTT
TRBJ2-1	.	TRBD2	TRBV3-1	CASSQTLLANEQFF	TGTGCCAGCAGCCAAACCTTACTAGCGAATGAGCAGTTCTTC
TRBJ1-1	few	.	TRBV20-1	CSANPRTAMNTEAFF	TGCAGTGCCAACCCCCGGACAGCCATGAACACTGAAGCTTTCTTT
TRBJ2-7	.	TRBD2	TRBV9	CASSVGPSGRSGEQYF	TGTGCCAGCAGCGTAGGGCCTAGCGGGAGGTCTGGCGAGCAGTACTTC
TRBJ2-5	few	.	TRBV29-1	CSVRGPYVETQYF	TGCAGCGTACGCGGACCCTACGTAGAGACCCAGTACTTC
TRBJ2-7	few	.	TRBV4-3	CASSQFDGGGSYEQYF	TGCGCCAGCAGCCAATTTGATGGGGGAGGCTCCTACGAGCAGTACTTC
TRBJ2-2	few	TRBD2	TRBV7-9	CASSGFSGFATGELFF	TGTGCCAGCAGCGGTTTTAGCGGGTTTGCCACCGGGGAGCTGTTTTTT